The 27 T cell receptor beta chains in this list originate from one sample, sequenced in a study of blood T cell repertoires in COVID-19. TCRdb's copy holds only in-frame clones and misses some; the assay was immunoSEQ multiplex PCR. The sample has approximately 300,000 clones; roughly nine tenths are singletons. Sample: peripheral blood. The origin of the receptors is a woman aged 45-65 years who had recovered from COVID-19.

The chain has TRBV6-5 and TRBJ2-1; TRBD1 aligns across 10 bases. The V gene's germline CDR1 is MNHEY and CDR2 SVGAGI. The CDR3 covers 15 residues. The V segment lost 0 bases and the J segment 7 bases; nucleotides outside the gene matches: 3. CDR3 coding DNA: TGTGCCAGCAGTTACTCGTGGGACAGGGGAAATGAGCAGTTCTTC. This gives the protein CASSYSWDRGNEQFF.

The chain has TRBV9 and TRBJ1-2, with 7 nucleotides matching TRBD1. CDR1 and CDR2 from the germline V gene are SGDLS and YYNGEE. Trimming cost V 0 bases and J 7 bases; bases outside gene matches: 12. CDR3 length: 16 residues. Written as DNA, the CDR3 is TGTGCCAGCAGCGTAGAAAGGGCGACAGGGTTTTTTGGCTACACCTTC. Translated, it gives CASSVERATGFFGYTF. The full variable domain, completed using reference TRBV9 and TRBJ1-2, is DSGVTQTPKHLITATGQRVTLRCSPRSGDLSVYWYQQSLDQGLQFLIQYYNGEERAKGNILERFSAQQFPDLHSELNLSSLELGDSALYFCASSVERATGFFGYTFGSGTRLTVV.

The CDR3 DNA reads TGTGCCACCAGCAGAGTACCTGGAGGACTAGCGGGAGAGTTAAACACCGGGGAGCTGTTTTTT. This gives the protein CATSRVPGGLAGELNTGELFF. The chain is built from TRBV15 and TRBJ2-2; TRBD2 matches at 13 bases. Germline CDR1 is LNHNV and CDR2 is YYDKDF (reference sequence). The CDR3 sequence is 21 residues long. V lost 1 base to trimming and J lost 2 bases; unmatched junction nucleotides: 13.

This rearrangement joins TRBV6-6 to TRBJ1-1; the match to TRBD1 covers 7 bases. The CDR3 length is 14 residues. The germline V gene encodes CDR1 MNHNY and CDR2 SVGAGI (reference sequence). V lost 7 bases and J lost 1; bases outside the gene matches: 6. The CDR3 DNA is TGTGCCAGCACCGCGGGACAGCGGAACACTGAAGCTTTCTTT. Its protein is CASTAGQRNTEAFF.

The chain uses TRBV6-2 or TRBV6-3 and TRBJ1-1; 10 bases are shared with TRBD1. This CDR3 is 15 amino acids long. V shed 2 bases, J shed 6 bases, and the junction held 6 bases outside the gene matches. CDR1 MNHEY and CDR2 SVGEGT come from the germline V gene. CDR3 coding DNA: TGTGCCAGCAGTTACCCGGGACAGGGGTCACCTGAAGCTTTCTTT. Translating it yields CASSYPGQGSPEAFF.

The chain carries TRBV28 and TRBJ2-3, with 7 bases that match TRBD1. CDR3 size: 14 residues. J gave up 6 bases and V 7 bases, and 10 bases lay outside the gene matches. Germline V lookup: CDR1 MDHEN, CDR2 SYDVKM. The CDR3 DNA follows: TGTGCCAGCAAGGGGGCAGGAGCGAGGGATACGCAGTATTTT. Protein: CASKGAGARDTQYF.

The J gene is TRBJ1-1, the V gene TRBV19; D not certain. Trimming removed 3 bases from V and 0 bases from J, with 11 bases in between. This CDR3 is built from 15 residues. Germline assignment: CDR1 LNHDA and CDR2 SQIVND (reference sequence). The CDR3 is CASSILAAMNTEAFF. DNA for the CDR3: TGTGCCAGTAGTATCTTAGCTGCCATGAACACTGAAGCTTTCTTT.

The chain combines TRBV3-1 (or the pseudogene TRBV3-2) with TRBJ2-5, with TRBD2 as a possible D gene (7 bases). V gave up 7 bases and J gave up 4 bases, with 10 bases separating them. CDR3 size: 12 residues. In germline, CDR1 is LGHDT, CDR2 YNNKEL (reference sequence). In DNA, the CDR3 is TGTGCCAGCAAGGGGGAGGGAGAGACCCAGTACTTC. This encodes CASKGEGETQYF.

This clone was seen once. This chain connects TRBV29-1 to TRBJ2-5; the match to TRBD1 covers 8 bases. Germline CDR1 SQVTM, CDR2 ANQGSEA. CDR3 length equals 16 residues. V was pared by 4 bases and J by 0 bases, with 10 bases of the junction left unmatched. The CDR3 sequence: CSVVKDRALYQETQYF. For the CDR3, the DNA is TGCAGCGTTGTTAAGGACAGGGCACTATACCAAGAGACCCAGTACTTC. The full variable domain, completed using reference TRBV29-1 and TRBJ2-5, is SAVISQKPSRDICQRGTSLTIQCQVDSQVTMMFWYRQQPGQSLTLIATANQGSEATYESGFVIDKFPISRPNLTFSTLTVSNMSPEDSSIYLCSVVKDRALYQETQYFGPGTRLLVL.

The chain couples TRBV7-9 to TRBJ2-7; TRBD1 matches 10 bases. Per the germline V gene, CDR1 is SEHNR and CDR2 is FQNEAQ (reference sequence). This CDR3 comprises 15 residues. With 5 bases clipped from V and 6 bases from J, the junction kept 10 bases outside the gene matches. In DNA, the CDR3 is TGTGCCAGCAGCCAATGGGGGACAGGGGACCCCGAGCAGTACTTC. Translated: CASSQWGTGDPEQYF.

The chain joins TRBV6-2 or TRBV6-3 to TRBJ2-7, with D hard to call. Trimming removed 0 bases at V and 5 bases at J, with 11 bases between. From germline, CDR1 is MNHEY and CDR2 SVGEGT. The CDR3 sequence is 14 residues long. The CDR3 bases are TGTGCCAGCAGTTACTCAGCCTTGCAACACGAGCAGTACTTC. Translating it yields CASSYSALQHEQYF.

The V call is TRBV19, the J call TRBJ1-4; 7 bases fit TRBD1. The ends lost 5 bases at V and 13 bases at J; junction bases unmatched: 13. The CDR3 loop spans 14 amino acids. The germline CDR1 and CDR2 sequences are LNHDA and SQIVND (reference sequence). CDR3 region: CASSVRQGRGRLFF. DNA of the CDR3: TGTGCCAGTAGTGTTCGACAGGGCCGGGGGCGACTGTTTTTT.

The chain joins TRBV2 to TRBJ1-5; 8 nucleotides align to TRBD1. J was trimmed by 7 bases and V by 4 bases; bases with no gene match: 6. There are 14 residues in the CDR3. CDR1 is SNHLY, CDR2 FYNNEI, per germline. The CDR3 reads CASSGYRGEQPQHF. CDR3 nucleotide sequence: TGTGCCAGCAGTGGATACAGGGGGGAGCAGCCCCAGCATTTT.

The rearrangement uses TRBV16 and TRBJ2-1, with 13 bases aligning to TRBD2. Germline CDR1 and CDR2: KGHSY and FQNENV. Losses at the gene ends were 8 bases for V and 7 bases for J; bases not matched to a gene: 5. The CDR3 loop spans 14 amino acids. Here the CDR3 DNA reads TGTGCCAGCGGCGGACTAGCGGGAGAAAATGAGCAGTTCTTC. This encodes CASGGLAGENEQFF.

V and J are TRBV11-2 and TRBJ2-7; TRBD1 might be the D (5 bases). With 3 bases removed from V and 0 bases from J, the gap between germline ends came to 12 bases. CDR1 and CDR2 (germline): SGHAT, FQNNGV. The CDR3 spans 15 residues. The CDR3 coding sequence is TGTGCCAGCAGCTTTGGGGCACCGAGCTCCTACGAGCAGTACTTC. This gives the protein CASSFGAPSSYEQYF.

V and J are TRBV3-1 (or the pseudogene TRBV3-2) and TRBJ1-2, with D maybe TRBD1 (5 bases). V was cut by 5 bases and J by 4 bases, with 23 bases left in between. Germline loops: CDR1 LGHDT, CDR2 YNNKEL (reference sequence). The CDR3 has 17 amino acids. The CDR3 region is CASSYAGTGGEGYGYTF. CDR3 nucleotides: TGTGCCAGCAGCTACGCCGGGACGGGGGGTGAAGGCTATGGCTACACCTTC.

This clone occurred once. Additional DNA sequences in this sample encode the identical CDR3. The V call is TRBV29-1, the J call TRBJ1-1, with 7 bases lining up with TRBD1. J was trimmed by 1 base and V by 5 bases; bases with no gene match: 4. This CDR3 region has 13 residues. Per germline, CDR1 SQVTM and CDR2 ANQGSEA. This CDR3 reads CSVRTGGNTEAFF. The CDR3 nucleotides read TGCAGCGTTAGGACAGGCGGGAACACTGAAGCTTTCTTT.

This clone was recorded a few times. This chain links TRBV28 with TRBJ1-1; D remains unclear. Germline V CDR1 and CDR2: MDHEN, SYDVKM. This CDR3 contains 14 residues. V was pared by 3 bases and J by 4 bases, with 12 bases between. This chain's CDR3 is CASSLWAPSTEAFF. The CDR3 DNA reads TGTGCCAGCAGTTTGTGGGCCCCGAGCACTGAAGCTTTCTTT.

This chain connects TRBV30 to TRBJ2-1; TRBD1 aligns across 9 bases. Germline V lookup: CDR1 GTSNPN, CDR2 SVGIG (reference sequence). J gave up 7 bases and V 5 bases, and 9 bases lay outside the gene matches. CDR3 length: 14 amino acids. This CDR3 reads CAWLGQGRLNEQFF. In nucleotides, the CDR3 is TGTGCCTGGTTGGGACAGGGTAGATTGAATGAGCAGTTCTTC.

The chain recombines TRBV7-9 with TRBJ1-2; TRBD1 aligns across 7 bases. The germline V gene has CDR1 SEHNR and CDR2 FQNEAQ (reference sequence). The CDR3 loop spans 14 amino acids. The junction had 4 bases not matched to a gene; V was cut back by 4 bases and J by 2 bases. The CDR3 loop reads CASSSAGQNYGYTF. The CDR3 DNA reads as TGTGCCAGCAGCTCCGCGGGACAGAACTATGGCTACACCTTC.

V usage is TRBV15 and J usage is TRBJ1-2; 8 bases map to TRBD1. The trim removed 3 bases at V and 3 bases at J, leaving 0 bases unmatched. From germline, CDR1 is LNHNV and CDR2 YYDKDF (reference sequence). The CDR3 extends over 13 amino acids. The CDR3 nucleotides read TGTGCCACCAGCAGGGACAGGGACTATGGCTACACCTTC. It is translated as CATSRDRDYGYTF.

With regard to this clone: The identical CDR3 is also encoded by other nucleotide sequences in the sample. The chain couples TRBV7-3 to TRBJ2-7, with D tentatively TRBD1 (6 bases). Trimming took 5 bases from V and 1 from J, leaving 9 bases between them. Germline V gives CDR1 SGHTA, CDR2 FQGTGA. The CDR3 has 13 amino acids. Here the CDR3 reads CASSQDSSYEQYF. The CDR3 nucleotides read TGTGCCAGCAGCCAGGACAGTTCCTACGAGCAGTACTTC.

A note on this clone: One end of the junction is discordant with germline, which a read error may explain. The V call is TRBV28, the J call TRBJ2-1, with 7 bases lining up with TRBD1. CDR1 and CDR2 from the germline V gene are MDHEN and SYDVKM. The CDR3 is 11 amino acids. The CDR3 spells CASSGRDRLVF. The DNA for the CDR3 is TGTGCCAGCAGTGGCCGGGACAGACTGGTCTTC.

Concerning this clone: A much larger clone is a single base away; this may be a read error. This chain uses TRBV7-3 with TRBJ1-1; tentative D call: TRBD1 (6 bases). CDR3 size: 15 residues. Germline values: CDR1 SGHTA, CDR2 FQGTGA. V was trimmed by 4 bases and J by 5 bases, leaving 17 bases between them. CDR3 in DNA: TGTGCCAGCAGCTATGGGGGCGGGGAGGGGACTGAAGCTTTCTTT. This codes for CASSYGGGEGTEAFF.

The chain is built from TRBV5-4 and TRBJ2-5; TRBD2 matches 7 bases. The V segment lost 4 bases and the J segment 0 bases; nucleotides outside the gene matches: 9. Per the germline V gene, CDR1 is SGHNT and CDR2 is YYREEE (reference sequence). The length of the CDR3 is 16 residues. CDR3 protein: CASSRPARGNQETQYF. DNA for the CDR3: TGTGCCAGCAGCCGTCCGGCGCGGGGGAACCAAGAGACCCAGTACTTC.

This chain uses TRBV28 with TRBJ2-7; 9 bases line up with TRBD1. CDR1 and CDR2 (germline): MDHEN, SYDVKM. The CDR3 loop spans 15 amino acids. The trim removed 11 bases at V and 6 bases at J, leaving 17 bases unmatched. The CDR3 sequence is CAASTTGTGYGEQYF. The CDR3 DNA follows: TGTGCCGCTTCCACAACCGGGACAGGGTATGGCGAGCAGTACTTC. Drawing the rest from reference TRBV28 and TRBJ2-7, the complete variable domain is DVKVTQSSRYLVKRTGEKVFLECVQDMDHENMFWYRQDPGLGLRLIYFSYDVKMKEKGDIPEGYSVSREKKERFSLILESASTNQTSMYLCAASTTGTGYGEQYFGPGTRLTVT.

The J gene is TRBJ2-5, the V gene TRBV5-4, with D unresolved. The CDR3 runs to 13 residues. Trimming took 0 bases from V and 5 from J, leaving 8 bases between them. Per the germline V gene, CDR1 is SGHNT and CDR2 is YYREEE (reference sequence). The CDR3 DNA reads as TGTGCCAGCAGCTTGGAAATGAGGGAGACCCAGTACTTC. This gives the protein CASSLEMRETQYF.